What follows describes a single T cell receptor beta chain. Its target antigen remains unknown. One base away there is no much larger clone; base qualities are not given. The entry originates in a study of blood T cell repertoires in COVID-19 (dated by TCRdb to 2019 to 2021). Some background on the complete study: Collaborator samples came from the United States, Italy and Spain and covered acute and convalescent phases of COVID-19. The prospective study material was composed of cDNA or gDNA derived from T cells, B-cell-depleted T cells, or PBMCs. The dataset comprised deeply sampled blood TCRbeta repertoires from subjects exposed to, actively infected with, or recovered from COVID-19. The repertoires were released in a freely available public database intended as a resource for research on the immune response to SARS-CoV-2. Samples were obtained from the ongoing ImmuneRACE study (first 160 participants) and from some 1,200 subjects provided by 6 global collaborators. Sample metadata almost always included a de-identified subject ID, COVID-19 status, age in years and sex. Where available, HLA class I and class II types were taken from metadata supplied by the sample provider and were not determined by assay-based typing.

Findings and caveats that apply to the study as a whole: Clinical and demographic metadata were provided uncurated, with the amount varying by source and participant.

The immunoSEQ Assay, a bias-controlled multiplex PCR, was used to amplify TCRbeta CDR3 regions from genomic DNA. The authors' pipeline ran thus. The number of nucleated cells in each sample was estimated by amplification of reference gene primers within the assay. To quantify the absolute abundance of each unique TCRbeta CDR3 rearrangement, sequence reads were collapsed and filtered. For each sample, productive Simpson clonality was calculated as the square root of Simpson's diversity index across productive rearrangements. TCRdb took over this immuneACCESS table, retaining in-frame rearrangements with V and J assigned. Such tables are incomplete; in checked studies, under half of the missing clones stem from an unresolved V gene, and the remainder is unexplained. The DNA gave D and trimming, while V, J and clone size come from that table. Within this sample are about 160,000 clones, with 70% to 90% of them counted one time only. The ten largest clones take up approximately 6.6% of the sample.

There are 16 amino acids in the CDR3, from cysteine to phenylalanine inclusive. Only the CDR3 DNA is retained, 48 bases long and in frame from the first base. V ends up 4 bases short and J 10 bases short, with an unmatched junction base count of 15. For CDR1 and CDR2, the germline V gene lists MDHEN and SYDVKM. Participants in the prospective study were enrolled through a virtual design, were aged roughly 18 to 100 years, and lived in 20 to 30 United States geographic areas. Cohort assignment in the prospective study relied on participant-reported clinical history from a screening survey and a study questionnaire. Recovered participants in ImmuneRACE Cohort 3 were defined as having two consecutive negative NP/OP PCR tests, clearance from a healthcare professional, or resolution of symptoms. In the prospective study, mobile phlebotomists collected whole blood, serum and a nasopharyngeal or oropharyngeal swab from each participant. Additional blood draws and questionnaires over an approximately two-month period could optionally be provided by prospective study participants. Before DNA extraction, blood samples from the prospective study were shipped at room temperature or frozen.

Recombination connected TRBV28 to TRBJ2-1; 8 of the junction bases match TRBD2. The receptor comes from a woman between 45 and 60 years old who had recovered from COVID-19. The specimen was PBMCs or T cells enriched from blood (not recorded which). At the DNA level, the sequence is TGTGCCAGCAGTTCCCCTGCCGGGGGGGCCGTTGGGGAGCAGTTCTTC. Its translation is CASSSPAGGAVGEQFF.